The present TCR beta chain was sequenced within a study of tumor and adjacent non-tumor tissue in lung cancer. As regards this clonotype: Its antigen remains unknown. This likely comes from a read error, as the CDR3 has no conserved phenylalanine or tryptophan at its end.

Study results and caveats: Tumor repertoires had a smaller top 100 clone share than normal lung.

Trimming stripped 0 bases from V and 5 bases from J, with 7 bases between. CDR3 length: 14 residues. Germline lookup yields CDR1 SGHAT and CDR2 FQNNGV. TCRbeta libraries were built with three rounds of nested PCR, modified from ARM-PCR. TCRdb ran MiXCR on the multiplex PCR reads and lists one entry per CDR3 protein. The data show approximately 53,000 distinct CDR3 sequences, about 80% seen once. RNA was extracted from bulk tissue without any cell sorting. More than 3 cm separated this lung sample from the edge of the tumor. Chemotherapy-naive patients with new lung cancer underwent thoracic surgery in China, August–late 2014.

Source material: distant non-tumor lung tissue. The clonotype was recovered from an older woman with non-small cell lung cancer. This chain links TRBV11-2 with TRBJ2-2; D gene ambiguous. The CDR3 DNA sequence: TGTGCCAGCAGCTTAGACGCGAGGACCGGGGAGCTGTTTTCT. This codes for CASSLDARTGELFS.